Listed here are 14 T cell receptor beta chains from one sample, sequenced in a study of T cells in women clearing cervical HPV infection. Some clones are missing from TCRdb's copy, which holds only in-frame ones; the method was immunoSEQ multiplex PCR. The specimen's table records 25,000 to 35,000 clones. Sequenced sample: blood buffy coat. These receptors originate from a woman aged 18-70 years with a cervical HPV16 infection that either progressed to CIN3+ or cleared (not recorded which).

The CDR3 bases that were read are TGTGCCAGCAGCTTGACCGGCGGGGACGAG. This codes for CASSLTGGDE. The whole CDR3 region reads CASSLTGGDEQYF. The genes are TRBV5-6 and TRBJ2-7, with D possibly being TRBD2 (6 bases). The read stops 3 residues short of the end of the CDR3; the missing end is completed from the germline J gene. Per the germline V gene, CDR1 is SGHDT and CDR2 is YYEEEE. The CDR3 is 13 residues long. The V gene lost 1 base and the J gene lost 5 bases, with 10 bases spanning the gap.

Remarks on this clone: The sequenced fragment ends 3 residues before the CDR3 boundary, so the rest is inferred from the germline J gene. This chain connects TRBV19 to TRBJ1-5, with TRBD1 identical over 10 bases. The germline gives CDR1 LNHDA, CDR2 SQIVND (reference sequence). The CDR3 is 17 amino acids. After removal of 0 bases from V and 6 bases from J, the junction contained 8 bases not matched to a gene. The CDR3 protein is CASSIDWDRGNRQPQHF. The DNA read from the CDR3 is TGTGCCAGTAGTATAGATTGGGACAGGGGAAATCGTCAGCCC.

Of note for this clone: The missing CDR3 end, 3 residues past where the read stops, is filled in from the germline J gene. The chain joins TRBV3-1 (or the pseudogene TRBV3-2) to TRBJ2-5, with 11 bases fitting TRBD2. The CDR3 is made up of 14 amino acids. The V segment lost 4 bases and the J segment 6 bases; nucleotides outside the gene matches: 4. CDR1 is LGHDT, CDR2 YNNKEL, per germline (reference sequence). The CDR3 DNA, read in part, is TGTGCCAGCAGCCTCCCTAGCGGGGGGAAGACC. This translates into CASSLPSGGKT. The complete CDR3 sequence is CASSLPSGGKTQYF.

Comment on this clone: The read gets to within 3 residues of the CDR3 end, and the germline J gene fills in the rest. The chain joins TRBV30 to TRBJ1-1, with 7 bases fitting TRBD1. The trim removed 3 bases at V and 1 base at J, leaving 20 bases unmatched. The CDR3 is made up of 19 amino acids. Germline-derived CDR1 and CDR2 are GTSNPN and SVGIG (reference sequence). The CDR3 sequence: CAWSEGGRAGGLRNTEAFF. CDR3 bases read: TGTGCCTGGAGCGAGGGGGGTCGGGCAGGGGGTCTTAGGAACACTGAA. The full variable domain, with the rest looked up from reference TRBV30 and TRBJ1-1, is SQTIHQWPATLVQPVGSPLSLECTVEGTSNPNLYWYRQAAGRGLQLLFYSVGIGQISSEVPQNLSASRPQDRQFILSSKKLLLSDSGFYLCAWSEGGRAGGLRNTEAFFGQGTRLTVV.

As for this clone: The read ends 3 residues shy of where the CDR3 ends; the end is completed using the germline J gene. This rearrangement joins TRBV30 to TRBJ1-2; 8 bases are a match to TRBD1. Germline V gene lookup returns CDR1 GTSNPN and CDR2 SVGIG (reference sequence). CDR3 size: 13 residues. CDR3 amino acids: CAWNYRTGFRYTF. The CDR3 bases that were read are TGTGCCTGGAATTACAGGACAGGGTTCCGC.

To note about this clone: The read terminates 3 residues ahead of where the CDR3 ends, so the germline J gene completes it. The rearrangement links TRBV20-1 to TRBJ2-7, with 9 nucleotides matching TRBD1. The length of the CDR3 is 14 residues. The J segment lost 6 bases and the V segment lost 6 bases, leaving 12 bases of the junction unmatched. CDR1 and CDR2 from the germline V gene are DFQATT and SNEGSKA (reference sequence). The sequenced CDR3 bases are TGCAGTGCCGATATACCGGGACAGGGAGGCGAG. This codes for CSADIPGQGGE. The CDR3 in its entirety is CSADIPGQGGEQYF.

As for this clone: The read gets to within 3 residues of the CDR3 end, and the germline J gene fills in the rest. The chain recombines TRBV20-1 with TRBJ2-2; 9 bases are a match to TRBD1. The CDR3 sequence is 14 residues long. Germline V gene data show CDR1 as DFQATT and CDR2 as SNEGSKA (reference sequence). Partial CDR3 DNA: TGCAGTGGGGGGAACAGGGGGCTTAATGAAAAG. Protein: CSGGNRGLNEK. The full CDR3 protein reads CSGGNRGLNEKLFF.

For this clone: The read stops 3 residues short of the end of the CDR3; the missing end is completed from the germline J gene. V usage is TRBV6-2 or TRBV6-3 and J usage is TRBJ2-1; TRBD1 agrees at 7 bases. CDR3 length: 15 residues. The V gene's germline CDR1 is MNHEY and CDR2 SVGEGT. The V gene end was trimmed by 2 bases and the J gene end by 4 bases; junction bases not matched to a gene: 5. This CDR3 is CASSYEGTAYNEQFF. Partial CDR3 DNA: TGTGCCAGCAGTTACGAGGGGACAGCATACAATGAG.

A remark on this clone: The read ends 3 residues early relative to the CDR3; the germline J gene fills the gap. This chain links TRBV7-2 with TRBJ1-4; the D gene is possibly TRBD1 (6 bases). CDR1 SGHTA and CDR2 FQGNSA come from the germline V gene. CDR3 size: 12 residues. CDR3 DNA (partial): TGTGCCAGCAGCCAACAGGGAGAGAAA. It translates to CASSQQGEK. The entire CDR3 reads CASSQQGEKLFF.

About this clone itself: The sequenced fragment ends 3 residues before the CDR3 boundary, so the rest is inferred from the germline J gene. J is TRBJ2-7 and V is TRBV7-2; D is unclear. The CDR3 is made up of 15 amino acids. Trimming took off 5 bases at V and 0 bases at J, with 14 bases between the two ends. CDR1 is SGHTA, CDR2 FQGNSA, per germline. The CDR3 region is CASSLFTSSSYEQYF. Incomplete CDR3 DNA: TGTGCCAGCAGCCTCTTCACTTCAAGCTCCTACGAG.

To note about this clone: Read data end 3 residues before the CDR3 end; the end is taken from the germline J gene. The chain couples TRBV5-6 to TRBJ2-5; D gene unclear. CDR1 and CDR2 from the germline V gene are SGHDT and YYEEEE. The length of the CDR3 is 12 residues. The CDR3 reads CASSLQAGTQYF. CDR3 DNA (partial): TGTGCCAGCAGCTTGCAGGCCGGTACC. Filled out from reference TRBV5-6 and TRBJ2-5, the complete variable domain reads DAGVTQSPTHLIKTRGQQVTLRCSPKSGHDTVSWYQQALGQGPQFIFQYYEEEERQRGNFPDRFSGHQFPNYSSELNVNALLLGDSALYLCASSLQAGTQYFGPGTRLLVL.

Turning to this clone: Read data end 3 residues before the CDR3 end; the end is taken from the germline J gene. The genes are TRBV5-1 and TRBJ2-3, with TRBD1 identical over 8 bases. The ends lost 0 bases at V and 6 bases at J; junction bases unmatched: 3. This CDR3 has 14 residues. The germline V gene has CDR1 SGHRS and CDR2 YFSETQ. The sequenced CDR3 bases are TGCGCCAGCAGCTTGGGGACAGGGCTTGATACG. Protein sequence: CASSLGTGLDT. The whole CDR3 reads CASSLGTGLDTQYF.

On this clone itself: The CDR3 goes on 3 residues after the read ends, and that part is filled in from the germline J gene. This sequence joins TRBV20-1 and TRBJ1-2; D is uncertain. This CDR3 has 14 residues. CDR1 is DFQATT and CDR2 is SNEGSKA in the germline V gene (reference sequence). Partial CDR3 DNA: TGCAGTGCGGTGAGGACTAGCGCCCAAGAGACC. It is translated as CSAVRTSAQET. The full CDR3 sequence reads CSAVRTSAQETYTF.

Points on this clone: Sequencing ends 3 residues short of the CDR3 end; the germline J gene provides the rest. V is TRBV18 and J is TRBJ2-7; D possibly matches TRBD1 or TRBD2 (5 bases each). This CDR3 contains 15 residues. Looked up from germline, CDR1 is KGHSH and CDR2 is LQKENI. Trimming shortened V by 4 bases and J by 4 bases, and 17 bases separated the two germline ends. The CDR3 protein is CASSQGSEGPYEQYF. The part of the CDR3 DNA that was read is TGTGCCAGCTCACAGGGTAGTGAGGGGCCATACGAG.